One and the same sample provided the 2 T cell receptor beta chains below, sequenced in a study of T cells expressing NK-cell markers. TCRdb reprocessed the 5' RACE reads and keeps a single row for each CDR3 protein, giving no DNA. The repertoire table contains 130,000 to 150,000 distinct CDR3 sequences. The specimen was blood T cells: a sorted CD56 or NKG2C T cell subset, CD4+ or CD8+ T cells, or bulk PBMC T cells (not recorded which). The receptors originated from a man younger than 35 in good health.

The rearrangement uses TRBV21-1 and TRBJ2-4; the TRBD1 assignment by TCRdb is unverifiable without DNA. TRBV21-1 is flagged as a pseudogene. This CDR3 is 15 amino acids long. CDR3: CASRTQGKDKNIQYF.

CDR3 in amino acids: CASSLKSGYQETQYF. The V and J genes are TRBV7-3 and TRBJ2-5. The V gene's germline CDR1 is SGHTA and CDR2 FQGTGA. This CDR3 has 15 amino acids.